Each of the 5 T cell receptor beta chains below was sequenced from the same sample in a study of blood T cell repertoires in COVID-19. Method: immunoSEQ multiplex PCR; TCRdb's copy keeps in-frame clones and lacks some. The data show around 140,000 clones, with about 81% seen just once and roughly 2.3% held by the top ten. What was sequenced was PBMCs or T cells enriched from blood (not recorded which). These receptors originate from a man aged 35-49 years with acute COVID-19.

The V gene is TRBV7-9, the J gene TRBJ1-3; 8 nucleotides line up with TRBD1. The ends lost 5 bases at V and 3 bases at J; junction bases unmatched: 6. CDR1 is SEHNR and CDR2 is FQNEAQ in the germline V gene (reference sequence). This CDR3 is 15 amino acids long. The CDR3 region has the DNA TGTGCCAGCAGCCGGGCAGGGGGCAGTGGAAACACCATATATTTT. Encoded protein: CASSRAGGSGNTIYF. Variable domain in full (rest from reference TRBV7-9 and TRBJ1-3): DTGVSQNPRHKITKRGQNVTFRCDPISEHNRLYWYRQTLGQGPEFLTYFQNEAQLEKSRLLSDRFSAERPKGSFSTLEIQRTEQGDSAMYLCASSRAGGSGNTIYFGEGSWLTVV.

With respect to this clone: This sample also contains other DNA sequences that code for the same CDR3. In nucleotides, the CDR3 is TGTGCCAGCAGCCCCACCGGGACTAGCGGTGCCGGGGAGCTGTTTTTT. Protein product: CASSPTGTSGAGELFF. The chain employs TRBV9 and TRBJ2-2; 11 bases match TRBD2. V lost 4 bases to trimming and J lost 6 bases; unmatched junction nucleotides: 8. The CDR3 contains 16 residues. Germline V gene data show CDR1 as SGDLS and CDR2 as YYNGEE.

The sample holds one count of this clone. In DNA form, the CDR3 reads TGTGCCAGCAGCCACTCCGGGGAGACCCAGTACTTC. Translating it yields CASSHSGETQYF. The chain has TRBV3-1 (or the pseudogene TRBV3-2) and TRBJ2-5; D is unclear. V lost 3 bases to trimming and J lost 5 bases, with 7 bases between them. This CDR3 region has 12 residues. Per germline, CDR1 LGHDT and CDR2 YNNKEL (reference sequence).

The chain recombines TRBV7-2 with TRBJ2-5; 10 bases match TRBD2. Germline V CDR1 and CDR2: SGHTA, FQGNSA. The CDR3 is 15 amino acids. With 4 bases clipped from V and 9 bases from J, the junction kept 11 bases outside the gene matches. The DNA of the CDR3 is TGTGCCAGCAGCTCCCGGACTAGCGGCCGGTCGGCCCAGTACTTC. Translated: CASSSRTSGRSAQYF.

The chain employs TRBV7-3 and TRBJ2-1, with a tentative D call TRBD2 (5 bases). The CDR3 is 17 residues long. Trimming stripped 5 bases from V and 0 bases from J, with 17 bases between. Germline V CDR1 and CDR2: SGHTA, FQGTGA. CDR3 amino acids: CASSPTLTTVSYNEQFF. CDR3 nucleotide sequence: TGTGCCAGCAGCCCAACCCTGACTACCGTCTCCTACAATGAGCAGTTCTTC.